The 11 T cell receptor beta chains given below trace back to one sample, sequenced in a study of CD8+CD57+ T cells in acquired aplastic anemia. Genomic DNA templated the TCR beta VDJ and CDR3 profiling. Each CDR3 protein is one row after TCRdb ran MiXCR on the reads. Of around 160,000 distinct CDR3 sequences listed, less than 60% are singletons. Individuals selected for sequencing had exhibited CD8+CD57+ cell expansion on flow cytometry. The sequencing input was sorted CD4+, CD8+, or CD8+CD57+ T cells (not recorded which) from PBMCs. These receptors were taken from a human donor with aplastic anemia.

Ten or more counts support this clonotype. The chain links TRBV29-1 to TRBJ2-1, with TRBD2 matching over 10 bases. Per germline, CDR1 SQVTM and CDR2 ANQGSEA. The J segment lost 5 bases and the V segment lost 7 bases, leaving 5 bases of the junction unmatched. This CDR3 spans 13 amino acids. The CDR3 loop is CSGLAGVNNEQFF. CDR3 coding DNA: TGCAGCGGTCTAGCGGGAGTAAACAATGAGCAGTTCTTC.

The genes are TRBV29-1 and TRBJ2-1; no clear D gene. V gave up 1 base and J gave up 6 bases, with 7 bases separating them. Looked up from germline, CDR1 is SQVTM and CDR2 is ANQGSEA. The length of the CDR3 is 12 residues. CDR3 amino acids: CSVEVRINEQFF. The CDR3 DNA is TGCAGCGTTGAAGTCCGGATCAATGAGCAGTTCTTC.

This chain joins TRBV7-9 and TRBJ2-3; D not resolved. There are 13 residues in the CDR3. Germline V CDR1 and CDR2: SEHNR, FQNEAQ (reference sequence). Between the trimmed V and J ends, which lost 3 bases and 2 bases, there was a span of 6 bases. The CDR3 DNA reads as TGTGCCAGCAGCTTTGGCAACACAGATACGCAGTATTTT. It specifies CASSFGNTDTQYF.

A single count supports this clonotype. A read error may explain this, as a much larger clone is one base away. The gene calls are TRBV9 and TRBJ1-4, with 9 bases fitting TRBD1. V lost 3 bases and J lost 9; bases outside the gene matches: 9. Germline CDR1 is SGDLS and CDR2 is YYNGEE. The CDR3 covers 15 residues. The CDR3: CASSGRQGGIKKLFF. The CDR3 DNA is TGTGCCAGCAGCGGACGACAGGGGGGGATTAAAAAACTGTTTTTT.

The CDR3 loop reads CSVDGQGLVETQYF. The CDR3 DNA is TGCAGCGTTGACGGACAGGGTTTAGTAGAGACCCAGTACTTC. This chain joins TRBV29-1 and TRBJ2-5; 8 positions match TRBD1. V dropped 3 bases and J dropped 4; count of bases not matched to a gene: 7. The CDR3 is 14 amino acids. CDR1 is SQVTM, CDR2 ANQGSEA, per germline.

This clonotype was detected only a few times. The gene calls are TRBV10-3 and TRBJ1-4; 11 positions agree with TRBD1. CDR3 length: 17 amino acids. Germline loops: CDR1 ENHRY, CDR2 SYGVKD. Trimming cost V 3 bases and J 3 bases; bases outside gene matches: 6. The CDR3 DNA is TGTGCCATCAGTGATCGGACAGGGGGCAAGGCTAATGAAAAACTGTTTTTT. Amino acids: CAISDRTGGKANEKLFF.

This clonotype was observed many times. V and J are TRBV6-5 and TRBJ2-1, with TRBD2 matching over 11 bases. Trimming cost V 2 bases and J 10 bases; bases outside gene matches: 10. Germline lookup yields CDR1 MNHEY and CDR2 SVGAGI. CDR3 length: 16 residues. Written as DNA, the CDR3 is TGTGCCAGCAGTTACCGTTTAGCGGGAGGGACCTGGGAGCAGTTCTTC. Its translation: CASSYRLAGGTWEQFF.

The chain has TRBV20-1 and TRBJ2-5; 8 bases fit TRBD1. The CDR3 length is 14 residues. With V trimmed by 4 bases and J by 4 bases, 8 bases remained unmatched. Germline assignment: CDR1 DFQATT and CDR2 SNEGSKA (reference sequence). CDR3 in DNA: TGCAGTGCTAACGACAGGGGAGCTCGAGAGACCCAGTACTTC. Its translation is CSANDRGARETQYF.

This clonotype was counted ten times or more. This sequence joins TRBV20-1 and TRBJ2-5; possibly TRBD1 or TRBD2 for D (5 bases each). Germline assignment: CDR1 DFQATT and CDR2 SNEGSKA (reference sequence). Trimming cost V 0 bases and J 5 bases, with 10 bases left between them. The CDR3 length is 13 residues. Here the CDR3 reads CSARDSGRETQYF. CDR3 in DNA: TGCAGTGCTAGAGATTCGGGGCGGGAGACCCAGTACTTC.

This clonotype has more than one count but fewer than ten. The chain is built from TRBV5-5 and TRBJ2-7; the D gene is possibly TRBD1 (6 bases). From germline, CDR1 is SGHKS and CDR2 YYEKEE (reference sequence). The CDR3 has 13 residues. Between the trimmed V and J ends, which lost 4 bases and 2 bases, there was a span of 10 bases. The CDR3 nucleotides read TGTGCCAGCAGCGTGCAGGGGACCTACGAGCAGTACTTC. Translation gives CASSVQGTYEQYF.

The V gene is TRBV20-1, the J gene TRBJ2-7; 11 nucleotides agree with TRBD2. Losses at the gene ends were 3 bases for V and 6 bases for J; bases not matched to a gene: 1. This CDR3 is 12 amino acids long. The V gene's germline CDR1 is DFQATT and CDR2 SNEGSKA (reference sequence). The CDR3 region is CSASGLAGEQYF. DNA of the CDR3: TGCAGTGCTAGTGGACTAGCGGGCGAGCAGTACTTC.